One and the same sample provided the 4 T cell receptor beta chains below, sequenced in a study of cytomegalovirus exposure and HLA in healthy donors. Profiled with immunoSEQ multiplex PCR; TCRdb holds only in-frame clones, not every one. The repertoire has around 300,000 clones, about 86% of them found once; the top ten carry about 1%. Sequenced: PBMCs. The receptor source for this set is a woman in her late teens or twenties in good health and CMV-seronegative.

The chain carries TRBV6-5 and TRBJ1-6; 7 bases align to TRBD1. The germline gives CDR1 MNHEY, CDR2 SVGAGI. The CDR3 covers 15 residues. V dropped 5 bases and J dropped 9; count of bases not matched to a gene: 10. CDR3 loop: CASSKWGQIGSPLHF. The CDR3 nucleotides read TGTGCCAGCAGTAAATGGGGACAGATTGGTTCACCCCTCCACTTT.

J is TRBJ1-2 and V is TRBV2, with a tentative D call TRBD1 (6 bases). Germline V CDR1 and CDR2: SNHLY, FYNNEI. CDR3 size: 16 residues. The V and J ends lost 6 bases and 2 bases respectively, with 19 bases between them. CDR3 amino acids: CASRGDMGVPNYGYTF. The CDR3 DNA reads as TGTGCCAGCAGAGGGGACATGGGGGTCCCAAACTATGGCTACACCTTC.

V is TRBV30 and J is TRBJ1-3; possible D gene TRBD1, 5 bases. This CDR3 has 13 amino acids. Germline-derived CDR1 and CDR2 are GTSNPN and SVGIG (reference sequence). CDR3 nucleotides: TGTGCTGCGGGGGGGTTACGGGGAAACACCATATATTTT. Encoded protein: CAAGGLRGNTIYF.

J is TRBJ2-7 and V is TRBV18; maybe TRBD2 (6 bases). Trimming shortened V by 3 bases and J by 2 bases, and 17 bases separated the two germline ends. The germline CDR1 and CDR2 sequences are KGHSH and LQKENI. This CDR3 has 16 amino acids. CDR3 sequence: CASSPAGQSYPYEQYF. As DNA, the CDR3 is TGTGCCAGCTCACCGGCGGGGCAAAGTTATCCCTACGAGCAGTACTTC.